Many counts were recorded for the clone carrying this T cell receptor beta chain. Antigen: not known. This specimen belongs to a study of T cells in Graves' hyperthyroidism and ophthalmopathy. Study details: The authors collected peripheral blood at initial diagnosis, before any treatment.

Findings of the study overall: Ophthalmopathy was separated from stable hyperthyroidism by a 13 V-J model.

The CDR3 sequence is 15 residues long. Trimming took 4 bases from V and 5 from J; bases not matched to a gene: 10. Germline assignment: CDR1 SGHVS and CDR2 FQNEAQ. Amplification targeted TCR beta CDR3 regions from RNA transcripts. First-round RT-PCR with HTBI primers amplified the TCR CDR3 region. MiXCR was run by TCRdb on the multiplex PCR reads, yielding one entry per CDR3 protein. The repertoire holds some 400,000 distinct CDR3 sequences, with approximately 15% as singletons. Graves' hyperthyroidism was deemed stable given no ophthalmopathy progression within 18 months. This TCR was recovered from an older woman with Graves' hyperthyroidism. This chain uses TRBV7-8 with TRBJ1-2, with 7 bases that match TRBD1. Sample: blood. CDR3 protein: CASSYQFQGEYGYTF. Written as DNA, the CDR3 is TGTGCCAGCAGCTATCAATTCCAGGGGGAATATGGCTACACCTTC. The whole variable domain, remainder taken from reference TRBV7-8 and TRBJ1-2, is GAGVSQSPRYKVAKRGQDVALRCDPISGHVSLFWYQQALGQGPEFLTYFQNEAQLDKSGLPSDRFFAERPEGSVSTLKIQRTQQEDSAVYLCASSYQFQGEYGYTFGSGTRLTVV.